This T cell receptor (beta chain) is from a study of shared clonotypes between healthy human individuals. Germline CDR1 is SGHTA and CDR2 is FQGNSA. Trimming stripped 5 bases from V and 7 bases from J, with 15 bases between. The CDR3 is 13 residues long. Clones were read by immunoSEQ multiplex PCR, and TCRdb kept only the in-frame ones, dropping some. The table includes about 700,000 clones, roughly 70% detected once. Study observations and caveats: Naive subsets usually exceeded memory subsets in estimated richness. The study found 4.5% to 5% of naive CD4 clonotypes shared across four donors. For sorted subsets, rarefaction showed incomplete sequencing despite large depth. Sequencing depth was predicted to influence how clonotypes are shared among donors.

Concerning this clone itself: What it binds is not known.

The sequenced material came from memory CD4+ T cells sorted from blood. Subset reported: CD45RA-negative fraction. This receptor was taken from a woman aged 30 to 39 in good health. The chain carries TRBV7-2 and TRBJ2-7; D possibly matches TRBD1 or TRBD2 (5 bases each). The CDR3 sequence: CASSIRGPKEQYF. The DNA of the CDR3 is TGTGCCAGCAGCATCCGGGGACCTAAGGAGCAGTACTTC.